Listed below are T cell receptor beta chains from one sample, sequenced in a study of regulatory T cells in long-lasting Graves disease. Via MiXCR, TCRdb re-called the multiplex PCR reads, giving one row per CDR3 protein. This sample yields about 290,000 distinct CDR3 sequences, of which roughly a fifth are seen a single time; roughly three fifths belongs to the top ten. This specimen was peripheral blood mononuclear cells (PBMCs), taken when the disease was refractory, from a patient treated with antithyroid drugs. These receptors were obtained from a female donor with Graves disease. Both conserved end residues are part of each CDR3. The order of the fields is CDR3 protein, CDR3 DNA, J gene, V gene, clone size, CDR3 length, D gene. D genes are given only for firm matches. Clone size is stated in some rows and not others, as once, few, many or a class when expanded.

CATSPTSGGNYEQYF	TGCGCCACCAGCCCTACTAGCGGGGGCAACTACGAGCAGTACTTC	TRBJ2-7	TRBV5-1	once	15	TRBD2
CASSLVGLAGYPGELFF	TGTGCCAGCAGCTTAGTTGGACTAGCGGGATATCCCGGGGAGCTGTTTTTT	TRBJ2-2	TRBV7-2	NA	17	TRBD2
CASSLGQGQPQHF	TGCGCCAGCAGCTTGGGACAGGGCCAGCCCCAGCATTTT	TRBJ1-5	TRBV5-1	many	13	TRBD1
CASRGAVPDTQYF	TGTGCCAGTCGAGGGGCAGTCCCAGATACGCAGTATTTT	TRBJ2-3	TRBV6-1	NA	13	NA
CATSFGPAMIQGASNTGELFF	TGTGCCACCAGTTTTGGCCCGGCGATGATACAGGGGGCTTCGAACACCGGGGAGCTGTTTTTT	TRBJ2-2	TRBV24-1	few	21	TRBD1
CSVGRAYGYTF	TGCAGCGTTGGCAGGGCCTATGGCTACACCTTC	TRBJ1-2	TRBV29-1	few	11	NA
CASSSTGGANYGYTF	TGTGCCAGCAGCTCGACAGGGGGCGCAAACTATGGCTACACCTTC	TRBJ1-2	TRBV7-2	few	15	TRBD1
CASSDRKQETQYF	TGTGCCAGTAGTGACAGGAAACAAGAGACCCAGTACTTC	TRBJ2-5	TRBV19	NA	13	NA
CAPLWGKAKNIQYF	TGTGCTCCACTATGGGGGAAAGCCAAAAACATTCAGTACTTC	TRBJ2-4	TRBV28	many	14	NA
CASSLYLNTGELFF	TGTGCCAGCAGTTTATACCTCAACACCGGGGAGCTGTTTTTT	TRBJ2-2	TRBV28	few	14	NA
CASSRDTLTYGYTF	TGCGCCAGCAGCCGGGACACGCTTACCTATGGCTACACCTTC	TRBJ1-2	TRBV4-1	few	14	NA
CASSLEIGGYTF	TGTGCCAGCAGCTTAGAGATAGGTGGCTACACCTTC	TRBJ1-2	TRBV7-2	many	12	NA
CASSLDRGIYEQYF	TGTGCCAGCAGTCTAGACAGGGGGATCTACGAGCAGTACTTC	TRBJ2-7	TRBV3-1	many	14	TRBD1
CASSYGSGETYEQYF	TGTGCCAGCAGTTACGGGTCGGGAGAGACTTACGAGCAGTACTTC	TRBJ2-7	TRBV6-5	many	15	NA
CASSFSKDTEAFF	TGTGCCAGCAGCTTTAGCAAGGACACTGAAGCTTTCTTT	TRBJ1-1	TRBV11-2	few	13	NA
CASSDRTRFETQYF	TGTGCCAGCAGTGATCGGACTAGGTTTGAGACCCAGTACTTC	TRBJ2-5	TRBV2	many	14	TRBD2
CATGEQGTNEKLFF	TGTGCCACGGGGGAACAGGGGACTAATGAAAAACTGTTTTTT	TRBJ1-4	TRBV10-3	NA	14	TRBD1
CASSFSGTEDTGELFF	TGTGCCAGCAGTTTTTCTGGGACAGAGGACACCGGGGAGCTGTTTTTT	TRBJ2-2	TRBV12-3/TRBV12-4	few	16	TRBD1
CASSFGRDDEQYF	TGCGCCAGCAGCTTCGGGCGGGACGACGAGCAGTACTTC	TRBJ2-7	TRBV5-1	many	13	NA
CASSMALGPNTEAFF	TGTGCCAGTAGTATGGCCCTGGGCCCGAACACTGAAGCTTTCTTT	TRBJ1-1	TRBV19	NA	15	NA
CASSFNRANTEAFF	TGTGCCAGCAGCTTTAACAGGGCGAACACTGAAGCTTTCTTT	TRBJ1-1	TRBV7-9	many	14	NA
CSARDRREGLETQYF	TGCAGTGCTAGAGACCGGCGGGAGGGCTTGGAGACCCAGTACTTC	TRBJ2-5	TRBV20-1	few	15	TRBD2
CATSDGGESSGELFF	TGTGCCACCAGTGATGGGGGAGAGTCTAGCGGGGAGCTGTTTTTT	TRBJ2-2	TRBV24-1	many	15	NA
CASSIGTGAETQYF	TGTGCCAGTAGTATTGGGACAGGGGCTGAGACCCAGTACTTC	TRBJ2-5	TRBV19	few	14	TRBD1
CASSPPQEDEKLFF	TGTGCCAGCAGCCCCCCACAGGAAGACGAAAAACTGTTTTTT	TRBJ1-4	TRBV7-9	NA	14	NA
CSRGGRNEQFF	TGCAGCCGGGGGGGACGTAATGAGCAGTTCTTC	TRBJ2-1	TRBV20-1	few	11	TRBD2
CATSNLDSNTGELFF	TGTGCCACCAGCAACTTGGACTCGAACACCGGGGAGCTGTTTTTT	TRBJ2-2	TRBV15	NA	15	NA
CASTGGAGNTIYF	TGTGCCAGTACAGGGGGCGCTGGAAACACCATATATTTT	TRBJ1-3	TRBV28	few	13	TRBD1
CASSLGLRENIQYF	TGCGCCAGCTCCCTGGGACTCAGGGAAAACATTCAGTACTTC	TRBJ2-4	TRBV5-1	NA	14	NA
CASSEYSGTAYGYTF	TGTGCCAGCAGTGAATATTCCGGGACGGCCTATGGCTACACCTTC	TRBJ1-2	TRBV6-1	NA	15	NA
CSARGGAGQPQHF	TGCAGTGCTAGAGGAGGGGCAGGTCAGCCCCAGCATTTT	TRBJ1-5	TRBV20-1	NA	13	NA
CASSSGTFNEQFF	TGTGCCAGCAGTTCAGGGACTTTCAATGAGCAGTTCTTC	TRBJ2-1	TRBV27	many	13	NA
CASSHGTSGYTGELFF	TGTGCCAGCAGTCACGGGACTAGCGGATACACCGGGGAGCTGTTTTTT	TRBJ2-2	TRBV28	many	16	TRBD2
CASSVMSGSTGELFF	TGTGCCAGCAGCGTAATGAGCGGGAGCACCGGGGAGCTGTTTTTT	TRBJ2-2	TRBV9	NA	15	TRBD2
CASSSATMMENKSSYEQYF	TGTGCCAGCAGCTCCGCGACTATGATGGAAAATAAGAGCTCCTACGAGCAGTACTTC	TRBJ2-7	TRBV7-3	NA	19	NA
CASSMVTANEQFF	TGTGCCAGTAGTATGGTGACAGCCAATGAGCAGTTCTTC	TRBJ2-1	TRBV19	NA	13	NA
CASSELAADLTDTQYF	TGTGCCAGCAGTGAGCTTGCGGCAGATCTCACAGATACGCAGTATTTT	TRBJ2-3	TRBV6-2/TRBV6-3	NA	16	NA
CASSIEEASQPQHF	TGTGCCAGCAGCATAGAGGAGGCATCCCAGCCCCAGCATTTT	TRBJ1-5	TRBV28	many	14	NA
CASSFRPTVGGSSYEQYF	TGTGCCAGCAGTTTTCGGCCGACCGTGGGCGGCTCCTCCTACGAGCAGTACTTC	TRBJ2-7	TRBV28	many	18	NA
CASSLGFRGTYEQYF	TGTGCCAGCAGCTTAGGCTTTAGAGGCACCTACGAGCAGTACTTC	TRBJ2-7	TRBV13	few	15	NA
CASSIGLENTGELFF	TGTGCCAGTAGTATTGGGCTAGAGAACACCGGGGAGCTGTTTTTT	TRBJ2-2	TRBV19	NA	15	NA
CASTHGGGSGETQYF	TGTGCCAGCACCCACGGCGGGGGATCCGGGGAGACCCAGTACTTC	TRBJ2-5	TRBV5-5	NA	15	TRBD2
CASSLTGTLLAKNIQYF	TGTGCCAGCAGCTTAACTGGTACCTTACTAGCCAAAAACATTCAGTACTTC	TRBJ2-4	TRBV11-2	NA	17	NA
CASSVNSGYTEAFF	TGTGCCAGCAGCGTTAATTCGGGATACACTGAAGCTTTCTTT	TRBJ1-1	TRBV7-2	few	14	NA
CASSRGDGGGETQYF	TGTGCCAGCAGCCGAGGGGACGGAGGTGGGGAGACCCAGTACTTC	TRBJ2-5	TRBV4-2	NA	15	NA
CASSSRETAETQYF	TGTGCCAGCAGTTCCCGGGAGACGGCAGAGACCCAGTACTTC	TRBJ2-5	TRBV6-5	many	14	NA
CAGPEGLADNSPLHF	TGTGCCGGACCCGAGGGATTAGCAGATAATTCACCCCTCCACTTT	TRBJ1-6	TRBV9	few	15	NA
CASSPVEDWANYGYTF	TGCGCCAGCAGCCCGGTCGAGGATTGGGCTAACTATGGCTACACCTTC	TRBJ1-2	TRBV4-1	few	16	NA
CASSSSDRTQETQYF	TGTGCCAGCAGTTCCTCCGACAGGACACAAGAGACCCAGTACTTC	TRBJ2-5	TRBV12-3/TRBV12-4	many	15	NA
CASSTRTSGYEQYF	TGTGCCAGCAGTACAAGGACTAGCGGCTACGAGCAGTACTTC	TRBJ2-7	TRBV6-1	few	14	TRBD2
CASSLSPDTQYF	TGTGCCAGCAGTTTAAGCCCAGATACGCAGTATTTT	TRBJ2-3	TRBV27	few	12	NA
CAISTEQGGKLFF	TGTGCCATCAGTACCGAGCAGGGAGGAAAACTGTTTTTT	TRBJ1-4	TRBV10-3	many	13	NA
CASTKTRGYTF	TGTGCCAGCACTAAGACACGGGGCTACACCTTC	TRBJ1-2	TRBV6-2/TRBV6-3	many	11	NA